Here is one T cell receptor beta chain with its context. Its antigen is undetermined. The V end lost 7 bases, the J end lost 7 bases, and 14 bases lay between the germline ends. This CDR3 region has 12 residues. Germline values: CDR1 MNHEY, CDR2 SVGAGI. This specimen comes from a study of molecular identifiers for immune sequencing clone quantification. Via MiXCR, TCRdb re-called the PCR reads, giving one row per CDR3 protein. The sample shows around 320,000 distinct CDR3 sequences, roughly 24% of them seen only once. Study observations and caveats: Investigators reportedly could detect spiked Jurkat TCR RNA from one cell among around 900,000 naive cells.

Specimen: naive CD8+ T cells from blood, with Jurkat cell RNA spiked in. Noted subset: FACS-sorted CD8+CD4-CCR7+CD45RA+ naive T cells. The V gene is TRBV6-5, the J gene TRBJ2-7, with a weak D call TRBD2 (5 bases). This receptor was identified in a human donor in good health. Some libraries in this study had Jurkat cell RNA spiked in. CDR3: CASNEGSGEQYF. The DNA for the CDR3 is TGTGCCAGCAACGAGGGATCGGGGGAGCAGTACTTC.